The clone carrying this T cell receptor beta chain was counted a few times. This specimen comes from a study of blood T cell repertoires in COVID-19. Looking at the study overall: Samples taken during acute and convalescent COVID-19 were collected in the United States, Italy and Spain. T cells, B-cell-depleted T cells, or PBMCs supplied cDNA or gDNA.

CDR1 is SGHTA and CDR2 is FQGTGA in the germline V gene. V lost 4 bases and J lost 3; bases outside the gene matches: 3. This CDR3 has 15 residues. Cohort allocation depended upon clinical history that participants reported. In the source study's methods: How many nucleated cells were present was estimated from reference gene primer amplification. Libraries were prepared by immunoSEQ multiplex PCR; TCRdb keeps only in-frame clonotypes and omits some of them. D and trimming come from the DNA, and the V and J calls and clone size come from that table. The table has about 230,000 clones, around 90% seen once.

The clonotype was recovered from a woman aged 30 to 39 who had been exposed to COVID-19. The chain combines TRBV7-3 with TRBJ2-1; the match to TRBD2 covers 10 bases. The sample was PBMCs or T cells enriched from blood (not recorded which). CDR3 coding DNA: TGTGCCAGCAGCTCTAGCGGGAGCAACTACAATGAGCAGTTCTTC. Its translation: CASSSSGSNYNEQFF.